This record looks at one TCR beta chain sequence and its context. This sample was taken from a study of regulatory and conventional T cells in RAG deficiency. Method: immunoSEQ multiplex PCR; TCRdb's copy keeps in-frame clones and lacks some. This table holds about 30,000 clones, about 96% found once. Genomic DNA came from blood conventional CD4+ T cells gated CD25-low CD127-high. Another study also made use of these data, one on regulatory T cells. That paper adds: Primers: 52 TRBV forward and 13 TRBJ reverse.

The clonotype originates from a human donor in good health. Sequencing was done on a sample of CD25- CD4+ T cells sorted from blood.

CDR3 loop: CASTRSGDTYEQYF. In DNA, the CDR3 is TGTGCCAGTACCAGGTCCGGGGACACGTACGAGCAGTACTTC. The chain uses TRBV19 and TRBJ2-7; a weak D match, TRBD1 (6 bases). Trimming removed 7 bases at V and 4 bases at J, with 17 bases between. Per germline, CDR1 LNHDA and CDR2 SQIVND (reference sequence). The CDR3 consists of 14 residues.